These 25 T cell receptor beta chains were all obtained from the same sample, sequenced in a study of T cell repertoires in cytomegalovirus infection. TCRdb used MiXCR to reprocess the reads, holding one entry per CDR3 protein. The sample holds about 680,000 distinct CDR3 sequences, 20% to 25% seen once. Specimen: CD8+ T cells from PBMCs. Source of these receptors: a human donor in good health (CMV status not recorded). Some clones in this sample may be carry-over from other donors' samples.

In this sample, this clonotype turned up many times. The chain has TRBV7-8 and TRBJ1-2; the D gene is possibly TRBD1 (5 bases). V shed 1 base and J shed 5 bases, with 14 bases lying between them. CDR1 is SGHVS and CDR2 is FQNEAQ in the germline V gene. The CDR3 has 15 residues. The CDR3 loop reads CASSLDYTGGYGYTF. CDR3 DNA sequence: TGTGCCAGCAGCTTAGACTACACTGGGGGATATGGCTACACCTTC.

This clonotype was seen only a few times. Here the CDR3 DNA reads TGTGCCATCAGTGAGTCAGGAGGGGCAAGAGATACGCAGTATTTT. This gives the protein CAISESGGARDTQYF. J is TRBJ2-3 and V is TRBV10-3; the D gene is possibly TRBD2 (6 bases). Germline CDR1 is ENHRY and CDR2 is SYGVKD. This CDR3 has 15 amino acids. V was shortened by 0 bases and J by 5 bases, with 12 bases between the two germline ends.

The sample holds one count of this clonotype. The chain has TRBV20-1 and TRBJ2-3, with 11 bases fitting TRBD2. CDR1 is DFQATT and CDR2 is SNEGSKA in the germline V gene (reference sequence). CDR3 length: 18 residues. The V and J ends lost 0 bases and 4 bases, in that order; junction bases with no gene match: 12. The CDR3 protein is CSARDQIHSGGVADTQYF. CDR3 bases: TGCAGTGCTAGAGACCAAATTCATAGCGGGGGGGTGGCAGATACGCAGTATTTT.

The DNA for the CDR3 is TGCAGTGCTAGAGATGTAGGGGGCAACTATGGCTACACCTTC. As protein: CSARDVGGNYGYTF. V gene TRBV20-1 combines with J gene TRBJ1-2; 7 bases are shared with TRBD1. Per germline, CDR1 DFQATT and CDR2 SNEGSKA (reference sequence). The V gene end was trimmed by 0 bases and the J gene end by 2 bases; junction bases not matched to a gene: 3. CDR3 length equals 14 residues.

As DNA, the CDR3 is TGTGCCAGCAGCCAAGAGGTTCCTAGCGGACGCACAGATACGCAGTATTTT. Its translation is CASSQEVPSGRTDTQYF. The chain joins TRBV14 to TRBJ2-3, with 7 bases matching TRBD2. V gave up 0 bases and J gave up 1 base; unmatched junction bases: 7. The V gene's germline CDR1 is SGHDN and CDR2 FVKESK. The CDR3 contains 17 residues.

This rearrangement joins TRBV7-2 to TRBJ2-5, with D perhaps given as TRBD1 or TRBD2 (5 bases each). This CDR3 is 15 amino acids long. V was trimmed by 5 bases and J by 0 bases, leaving 13 bases between them. Germline assignment: CDR1 SGHTA and CDR2 FQGNSA. DNA of the CDR3: TGTGCCAGCAGCCAATATGGGACGGACCAAGAGACCCAGTACTTC. Encoded protein: CASSQYGTDQETQYF.

This clonotype has just one count. A much larger clone sits a single nucleotide away, making a read error possible. The chain has TRBV2 and TRBJ2-2; 10 bases match TRBD2. Germline values: CDR1 SNHLY, CDR2 FYNNEI. CDR3 length equals 16 residues. In nucleotides, the CDR3 is TGTGCCAACAGTTACCCTAGCGGGGGGAACACCGGGGAGCTGTTTTTT. It translates to CANSYPSGGNTGELFF. Filled out from reference TRBV2 and TRBJ2-2, the complete variable domain reads EPEVTQTPSHQVTQMGQEVILRCVPISNHLYFYWYRQILGQKVEFLVSFYNNEISEKSEIFDDQFSVERPDGSNFTLKIRSTKLEDSAMYFCANSYPSGGNTGELFFGEGSRLTVL.

The J gene is TRBJ2-3, the V gene TRBV28; no firm D call. Deletions cut 6 bases from V and 6 bases from J, with 16 bases between. Germline CDR1 reads MDHEN; CDR2 reads SYDVKM. This CDR3 has 14 residues. The CDR3 region is CASRPGPAPDTQYF. In DNA, the CDR3 is TGTGCCAGCAGACCGGGCCCCGCACCGGATACGCAGTATTTT.

As concerns this clonotype: Germline and junction disagree at one end, which may indicate a read error. The genes are TRBV19 and TRBJ1-1; 7 bases fit TRBD1. This CDR3 is built from 15 residues. CDR1 and CDR2 (germline): LNHDA, SQIVND (reference sequence). CDR3 DNA: TGTGTCAGTAGTATAGCGTTGAGGGGGCCCGCTGAAGCTTTCTTT. This encodes CVSSIALRGPAEAFF.

The chain couples TRBV4-2 to TRBJ1-2; tentative D call: TRBD1 (6 bases). The V gene lost 0 bases and the J gene lost 3 bases, with 23 bases spanning the gap. CDR1 and CDR2 (germline): LGHNA, YNFKEQ. The CDR3 length is 19 residues. The CDR3 coding sequence is TGTGCCAGCAGCCAAGATCTGTTTGGACAGAGACTCAGAGACTATGGCTACACCTTC. Protein: CASSQDLFGQRLRDYGYTF.

The rearrangement joins TRBV11-2 to TRBJ1-1, with D unclear. The CDR3 loop spans 15 amino acids. V lost 0 bases and J lost 0, with 8 bases in between. In germline, CDR1 is SGHAT, CDR2 FQNNGV. CDR3 sequence: CASSLDSYMNTEAFF. CDR3 in DNA: TGTGCCAGCAGCTTAGATAGTTACATGAACACTGAAGCTTTCTTT.

The chain employs TRBV2 and TRBJ1-1; D is ambiguous. With 2 bases removed from V and 4 bases from J, the gap between germline ends came to 5 bases. This CDR3 has 12 residues. Looked up from germline, CDR1 is SNHLY and CDR2 is FYNNEI. The CDR3 spells CASSESVTEAFF. Written as DNA, the CDR3 is TGTGCCAGCAGTGAATCTGTCACTGAAGCTTTCTTT.

This clonotype was counted between two and nine times. Written as DNA, the CDR3 is TGTGCCAGCAGCACCCGTCGGGGGGGACCCGAGCAGTACTTC. This encodes CASSTRRGGPEQYF. The rearrangement links TRBV6-2 or TRBV6-3 to TRBJ2-7, with 8 bases lining up with TRBD2. CDR1 is MNHEY, CDR2 SVGEGT, per germline. CDR3 length: 14 residues. Trimming took 6 bases from V and 6 from J; bases not matched to a gene: 10.

The chain has TRBV6-2 or TRBV6-3 and TRBJ1-1, with no clear D. CDR3 size: 11 residues. The germline V gene encodes CDR1 MNHEY and CDR2 SVGEGT. V gave up 2 bases and J gave up 11 bases, with 9 bases separating them. The CDR3 nucleotides read TGTGCCAGCAGTTACGGGATGAAGGCTTTCTTT. Translation: CASSYGMKAFF.

This clonotype has at least ten counts. This chain links TRBV7-9 with TRBJ2-2; D is ambiguous. Germline V gene data show CDR1 as SEHNR and CDR2 as FQNEAQ (reference sequence). Trimming shortened V by 11 bases and J by 4 bases, and 11 bases separated the two germline ends. There are 12 residues in the CDR3. In nucleotides, the CDR3 is TGTGCCGGTAGTTGGGGCACCGGGGAGCTGTTTTTT. Translation: CAGSWGTGELFF. The whole variable domain, remainder taken from reference TRBV7-9 and TRBJ2-2, is DTGVSQNPRHKITKRGQNVTFRCDPISEHNRLYWYRQTLGQGPEFLTYFQNEAQLEKSRLLSDRFSAERPKGSFSTLEIQRTEQGDSAMYLCAGSWGTGELFFGEGSRLTVL.

This clonotype has a handful of counts. The chain couples TRBV20-1 to TRBJ2-5; D possibly corresponds to TRBD2 (5 bases). Trimming removed 3 bases from V and 5 bases from J, with 13 bases in between. Germline assignment: CDR1 DFQATT and CDR2 SNEGSKA (reference sequence). The CDR3 is made up of 13 amino acids. The CDR3 spells CSARPRTWETQYF. In DNA form, the CDR3 reads TGCAGTGCTAGGCCCAGGACTTGGGAGACCCAGTACTTC.

In regard to this clonotype: One end of the junction varies from germline; a read error may be responsible. The chain uses TRBV19 and TRBJ2-7; possibly TRBD1 for D (6 bases). There are 13 residues in the CDR3. Germline-derived CDR1 and CDR2 are LNHDA and SQIVND (reference sequence). CDR3 residues: CASAPGETYEQHF. The CDR3 coding sequence is TGTGCCAGTGCCCCAGGGGAAACCTACGAGCAGCACTTC.

The chain links TRBV5-4 to TRBJ2-1; the match to TRBD1 covers 10 bases. The CDR3 loop spans 16 amino acids. V shed 0 bases, J shed 7 bases, and the junction held 7 bases outside the gene matches. The germline V gene encodes CDR1 SGHNT and CDR2 YYREEE (reference sequence). In DNA, the CDR3 is TGTGCCAGCAGCTTGGTTGGGACAGGGGCGGTAAATGAGCAGTTCTTC. This encodes CASSLVGTGAVNEQFF.

This clonotype was recorded at least ten times. V usage is TRBV12-3 or TRBV12-4 and J usage is TRBJ1-1; D remains unclear. The ends were cut back, 5 bases at V and 4 bases at J, with 14 bases in the middle. The CDR3 consists of 14 residues. CDR3 sequence: CASSRVRAGTEAFF. DNA of the CDR3: TGTGCCAGCAGTCGGGTAAGGGCGGGCACTGAAGCTTTCTTT.

The rearrangement joins TRBV18 to TRBJ2-7; TRBD2 aligns across 12 bases. CDR1 and CDR2 (germline): KGHSH, LQKENI. Unmatched junction bases numbered 4, after V lost 4 bases and J lost 6 bases. CDR3 length equals 14 residues. This chain's CDR3 is CASSLGTSGFEQYF. CDR3 in DNA: TGTGCCAGCTCACTTGGGACTAGCGGGTTCGAGCAGTACTTC.

The genes are TRBV7-2 and TRBJ2-1; D possibly corresponds to TRBD2 (6 bases). The germline V and J ends were trimmed by 3 bases and 4 bases, with 10 bases remaining between them. CDR1 and CDR2 from the germline V gene are SGHTA and FQGNSA. The CDR3 has 14 residues. The CDR3 coding sequence is TGTGCCAGCAGCTTCGGGACTCGGTACAATGAGCAGTTCTTC. Translation gives CASSFGTRYNEQFF.

The chain uses TRBV2 and TRBJ2-7, with 10 positions matching TRBD1. This CDR3 has 17 amino acids. Trimming took 0 bases from V and 4 from J; bases not matched to a gene: 9. Germline CDR1 is SNHLY and CDR2 is FYNNEI. In DNA, the CDR3 is TGTGCCAGCAGTGAAGCGCACTCCGGGACAGGGGAATACGAGCAGTACTTC. Its protein product is CASSEAHSGTGEYEQYF.

A single count supports this clonotype. This could be a read error, since a much larger clone is one nucleotide away. This chain uses TRBV7-4 with TRBJ1-5; the D is unclear. With 7 bases removed from V and 5 bases from J, the gap between germline ends came to 12 bases. The CDR3 totals 13 residues. Per germline, CDR1 SGHVT and CDR2 SQSDAQ. CDR3 protein: CASTSAGHQPQHF. The CDR3 DNA follows: TGTGCCAGCACTTCAGCGGGTCATCAGCCCCAGCATTTT.

There are a few counts of this clonotype. CDR3 protein: CASSYQGMNTEAFF. The CDR3 DNA is TGTGCCAGCAGTTACCAGGGGATGAACACTGAAGCTTTCTTT. V gene TRBV6-5 combines with J gene TRBJ1-1; D is possibly TRBD1 (6 bases). The V and J ends lost 2 bases and 0 bases respectively, with 7 bases between them. The germline gives CDR1 MNHEY, CDR2 SVGAGI. The CDR3 loop spans 14 amino acids.

The rearrangement uses TRBV29-1 and TRBJ1-2, with D maybe TRBD1 (5 bases). The CDR3 has 11 residues. The germline V gene has CDR1 SQVTM and CDR2 ANQGSEA. With 6 bases removed from V and 8 bases from J, the gap between germline ends came to 13 bases. The CDR3 loop is CSVRDRLGYTF. The CDR3 DNA sequence: TGCAGCGTGAGGGACCGCCTGGGCTACACCTTC.